This TCR beta chain was profiled in a study of cytomegalovirus exposure and HLA in healthy donors. Findings of the study overall: Relative to the roughly 690-donor mean, N-insertions were reportedly fewer in an Asian-associated ancestry cluster in a later analysis. Rare TCR sequences predominated, though certain public TCRs were found in many donors. Looking again later, the authors saw that most CMV-associated TCR beta chains seemed HLA-restricted.

As concerns this clone: Its antigen is not known.

V lost 4 bases and J 6 bases, leaving 10 bases between the germline ends. There are 12 residues in the CDR3. Germline CDR1 and CDR2: WNHNN and SYGVQD (reference sequence). Use of 60 Vbeta and 13 Jbeta primers characterized the PCR. Profiling relied on immunoSEQ multiplex PCR, and the TCRdb table lists in-frame clones only, not all of them. This repertoire shows tens of thousands of clones, roughly three fifths found once; its top ten account for around 6.3%. The sample consisted of PBMCs. The V gene is TRBV10-1, the J gene TRBJ2-7; possibly TRBD1 for D (7 bases). The source of this sequence is a woman in her 30s in good health and CMV-seronegative. CDR3 in DNA: TGCGCCAGCAGTGGACAGGGAGGCGAGCAGTACTTC. Protein product: CASSGQGGEQYF.